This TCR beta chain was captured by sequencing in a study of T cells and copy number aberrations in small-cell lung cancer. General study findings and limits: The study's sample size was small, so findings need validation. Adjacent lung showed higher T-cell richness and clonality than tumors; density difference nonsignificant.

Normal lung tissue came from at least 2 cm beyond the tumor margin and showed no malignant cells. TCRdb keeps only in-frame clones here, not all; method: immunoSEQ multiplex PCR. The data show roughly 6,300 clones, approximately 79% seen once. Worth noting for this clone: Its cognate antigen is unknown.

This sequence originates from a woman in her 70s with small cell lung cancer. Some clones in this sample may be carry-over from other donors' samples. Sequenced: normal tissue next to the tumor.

The CDR3 sequence: CASSQGPGIEETQYF. In DNA, the CDR3 is TGTGCCAGCAGCCAAGGTCCGGGTATAGAAGAGACCCAGTACTTC. The chain is built from TRBV4-2 and TRBJ2-5, with D unclear. This CDR3 spans 15 amino acids. The germline gives CDR1 LGHNA, CDR2 YNFKEQ. V was pared by 1 base and J by 3 bases, with 12 bases between.